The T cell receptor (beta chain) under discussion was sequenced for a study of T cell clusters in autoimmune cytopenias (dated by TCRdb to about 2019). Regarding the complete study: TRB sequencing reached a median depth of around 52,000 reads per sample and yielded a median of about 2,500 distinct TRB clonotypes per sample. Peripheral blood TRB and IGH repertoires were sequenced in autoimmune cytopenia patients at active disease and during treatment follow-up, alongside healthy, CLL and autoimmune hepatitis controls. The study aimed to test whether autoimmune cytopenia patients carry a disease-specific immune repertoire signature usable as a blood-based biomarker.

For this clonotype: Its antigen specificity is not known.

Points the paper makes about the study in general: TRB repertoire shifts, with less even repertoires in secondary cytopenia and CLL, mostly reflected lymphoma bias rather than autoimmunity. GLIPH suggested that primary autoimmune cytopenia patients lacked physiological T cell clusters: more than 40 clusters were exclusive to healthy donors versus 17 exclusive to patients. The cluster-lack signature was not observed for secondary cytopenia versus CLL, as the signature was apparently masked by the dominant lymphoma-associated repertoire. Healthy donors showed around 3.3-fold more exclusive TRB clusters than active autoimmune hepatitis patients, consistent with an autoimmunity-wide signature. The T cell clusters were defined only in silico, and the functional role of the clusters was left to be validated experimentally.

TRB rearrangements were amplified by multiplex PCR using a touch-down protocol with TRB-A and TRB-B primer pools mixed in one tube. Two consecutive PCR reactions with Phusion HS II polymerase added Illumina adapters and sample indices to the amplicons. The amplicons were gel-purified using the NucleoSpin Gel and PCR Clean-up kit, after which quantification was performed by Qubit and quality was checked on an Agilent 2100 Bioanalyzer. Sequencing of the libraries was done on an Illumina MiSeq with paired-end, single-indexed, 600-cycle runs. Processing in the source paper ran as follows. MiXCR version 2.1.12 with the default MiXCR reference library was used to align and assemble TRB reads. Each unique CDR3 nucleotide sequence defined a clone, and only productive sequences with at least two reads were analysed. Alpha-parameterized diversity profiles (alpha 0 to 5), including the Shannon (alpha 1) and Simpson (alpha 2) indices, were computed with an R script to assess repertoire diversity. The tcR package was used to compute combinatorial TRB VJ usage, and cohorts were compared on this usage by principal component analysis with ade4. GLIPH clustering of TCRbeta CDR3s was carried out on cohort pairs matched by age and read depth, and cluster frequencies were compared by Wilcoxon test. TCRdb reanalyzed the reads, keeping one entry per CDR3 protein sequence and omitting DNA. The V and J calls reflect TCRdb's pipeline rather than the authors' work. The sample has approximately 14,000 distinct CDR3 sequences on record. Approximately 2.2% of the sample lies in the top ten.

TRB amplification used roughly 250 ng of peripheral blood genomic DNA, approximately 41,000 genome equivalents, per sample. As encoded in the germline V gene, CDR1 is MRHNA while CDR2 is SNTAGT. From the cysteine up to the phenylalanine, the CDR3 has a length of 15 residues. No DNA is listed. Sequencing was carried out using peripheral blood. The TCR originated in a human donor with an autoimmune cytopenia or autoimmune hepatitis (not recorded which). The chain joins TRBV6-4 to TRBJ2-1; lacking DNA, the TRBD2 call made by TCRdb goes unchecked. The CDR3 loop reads CASSDGSGRGDEQFF.